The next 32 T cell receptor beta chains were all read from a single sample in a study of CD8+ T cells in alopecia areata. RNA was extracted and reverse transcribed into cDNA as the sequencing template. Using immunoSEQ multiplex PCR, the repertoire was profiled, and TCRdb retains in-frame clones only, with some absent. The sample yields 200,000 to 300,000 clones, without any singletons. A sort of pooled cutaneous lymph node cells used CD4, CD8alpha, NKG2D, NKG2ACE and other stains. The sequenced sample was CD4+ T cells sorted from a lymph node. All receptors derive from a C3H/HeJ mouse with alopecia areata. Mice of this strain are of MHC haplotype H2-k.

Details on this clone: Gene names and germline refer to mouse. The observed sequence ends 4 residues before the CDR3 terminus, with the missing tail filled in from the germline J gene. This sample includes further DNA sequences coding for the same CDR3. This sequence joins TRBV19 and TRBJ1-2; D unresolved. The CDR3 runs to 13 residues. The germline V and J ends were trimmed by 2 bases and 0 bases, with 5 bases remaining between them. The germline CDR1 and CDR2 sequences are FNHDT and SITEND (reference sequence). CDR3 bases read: TGTGCCAGCAGTATTACTACAAACTCC. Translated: CASSITTNS. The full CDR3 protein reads CASSITTNSDYTF.

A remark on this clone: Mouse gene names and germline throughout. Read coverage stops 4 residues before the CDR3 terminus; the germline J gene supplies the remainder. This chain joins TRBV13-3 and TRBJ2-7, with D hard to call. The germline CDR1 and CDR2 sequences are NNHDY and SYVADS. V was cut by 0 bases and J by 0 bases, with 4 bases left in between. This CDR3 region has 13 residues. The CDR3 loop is CASSDVVSYEQYF. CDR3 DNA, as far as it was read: TGTGCCAGCAGTGATGTTGTCTCCTAT.

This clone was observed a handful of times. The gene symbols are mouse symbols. CDR3 DNA, as far as it was read: TGTGCCAGCAGTCACCGGGACTGGGGGTACTATGCT. Amino acid sequence: CASSHRDWGYYA. The whole CDR3 reads CASSHRDWGYYAEQFF. The rearrangement joins TRBV14 to TRBJ2-1, with 11 bases identical to TRBD2. The read ends 4 residues shy of where the CDR3 ends; the end is completed using the germline J gene. The CDR3 has 16 amino acids. Germline CDR1 and CDR2: SGHDT and FRDEAV. Trimming took 4 bases from V and 2 from J; bases not matched to a gene: 5.

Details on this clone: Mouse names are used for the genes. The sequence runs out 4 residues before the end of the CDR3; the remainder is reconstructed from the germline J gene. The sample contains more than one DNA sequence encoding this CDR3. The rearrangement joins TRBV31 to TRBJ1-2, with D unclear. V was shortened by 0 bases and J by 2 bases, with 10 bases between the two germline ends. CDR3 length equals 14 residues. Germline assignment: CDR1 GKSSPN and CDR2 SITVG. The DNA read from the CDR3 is TGTGCCTGGAGTCTGTGGGGAGGGAACTCC. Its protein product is CAWSLWGGNS. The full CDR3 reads CAWSLWGGNSDYTF.

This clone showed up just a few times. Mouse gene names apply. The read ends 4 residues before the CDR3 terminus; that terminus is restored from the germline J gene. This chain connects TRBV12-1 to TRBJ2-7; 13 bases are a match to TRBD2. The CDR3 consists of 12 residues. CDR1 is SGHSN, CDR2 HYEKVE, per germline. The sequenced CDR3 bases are TGTGCCCTCGGGACTGGGGGGGAT. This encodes CALGTGGD. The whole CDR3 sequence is CALGTGGDEQYF.

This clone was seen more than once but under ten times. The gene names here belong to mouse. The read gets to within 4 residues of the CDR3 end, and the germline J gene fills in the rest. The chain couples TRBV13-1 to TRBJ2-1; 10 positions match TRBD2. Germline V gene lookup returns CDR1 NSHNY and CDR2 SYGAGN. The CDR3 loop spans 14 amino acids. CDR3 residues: CASSPGGAGAEQFF. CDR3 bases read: TGTGCCAGCAGTCCTGGGGGGGCGGGGGCT.

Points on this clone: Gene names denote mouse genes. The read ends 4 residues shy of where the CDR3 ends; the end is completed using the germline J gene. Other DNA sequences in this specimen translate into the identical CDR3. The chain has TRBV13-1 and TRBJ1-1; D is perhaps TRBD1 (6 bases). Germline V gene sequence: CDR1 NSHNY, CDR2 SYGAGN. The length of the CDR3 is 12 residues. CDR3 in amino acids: CASSSGTTEVFF. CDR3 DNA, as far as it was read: TGTGCCAGCAGTTCCGGGACAACA.

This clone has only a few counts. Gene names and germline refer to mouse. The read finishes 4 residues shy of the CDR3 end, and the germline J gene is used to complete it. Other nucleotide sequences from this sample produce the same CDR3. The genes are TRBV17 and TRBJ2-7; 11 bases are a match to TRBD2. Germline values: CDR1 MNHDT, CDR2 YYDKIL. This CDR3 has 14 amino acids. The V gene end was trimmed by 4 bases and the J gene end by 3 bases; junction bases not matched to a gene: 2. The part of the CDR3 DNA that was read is TGTGCTAGCAGTACCGGACTGGGGGGCTAT. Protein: CASSTGLGGY. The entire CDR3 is CASSTGLGGYEQYF. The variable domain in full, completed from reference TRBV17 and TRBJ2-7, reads DTTVKQNPRYKLARVGKPVNLICSQTMNHDTMYWYQKKPNQAPKLLLFYYDKILNREADTFEKFQSSRPNNSFCSLYIGSAGLEYSAMYLCASSTGLGGYEQYFGPGTRLTVL.

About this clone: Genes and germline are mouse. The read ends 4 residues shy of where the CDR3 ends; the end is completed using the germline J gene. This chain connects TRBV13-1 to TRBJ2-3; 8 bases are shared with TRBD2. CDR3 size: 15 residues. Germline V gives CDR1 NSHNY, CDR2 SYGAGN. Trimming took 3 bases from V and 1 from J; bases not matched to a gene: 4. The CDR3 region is CASSGPGLGAETLYF. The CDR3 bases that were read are TGTGCCAGCAGTGGGCCGGGACTGGGTGCAGAA.

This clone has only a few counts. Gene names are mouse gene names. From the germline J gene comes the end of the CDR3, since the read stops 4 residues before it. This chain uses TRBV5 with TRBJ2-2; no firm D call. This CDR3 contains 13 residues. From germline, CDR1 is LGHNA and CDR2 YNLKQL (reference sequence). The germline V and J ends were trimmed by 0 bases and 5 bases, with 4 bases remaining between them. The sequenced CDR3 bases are TGTGCCAGCAGCCAAGACTTTACCGGG. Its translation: CASSQDFTG. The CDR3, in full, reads CASSQDFTGQLYF.

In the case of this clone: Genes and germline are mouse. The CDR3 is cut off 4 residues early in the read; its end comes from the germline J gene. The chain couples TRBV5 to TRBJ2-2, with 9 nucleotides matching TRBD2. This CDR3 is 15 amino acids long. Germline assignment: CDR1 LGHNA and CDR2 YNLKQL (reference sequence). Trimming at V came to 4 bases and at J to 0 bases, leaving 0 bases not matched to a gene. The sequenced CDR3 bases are TGTGCCAGCAGCCGGGACTGGGCAAACACCGGG. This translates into CASSRDWANTG. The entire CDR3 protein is CASSRDWANTGQLYF.

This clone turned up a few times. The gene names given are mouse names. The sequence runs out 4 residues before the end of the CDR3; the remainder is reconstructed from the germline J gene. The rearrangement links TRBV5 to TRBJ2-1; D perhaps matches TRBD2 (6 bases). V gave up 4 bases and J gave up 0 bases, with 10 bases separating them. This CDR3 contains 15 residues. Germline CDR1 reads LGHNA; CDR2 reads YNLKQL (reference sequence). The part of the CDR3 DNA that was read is TGTGCCAGCAGCCCCGTGGGGGATAACTATGCT. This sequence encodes CASSPVGDNYA. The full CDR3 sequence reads CASSPVGDNYAEQFF.

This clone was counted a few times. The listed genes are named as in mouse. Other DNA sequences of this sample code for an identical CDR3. The CDR3 bases that were read are TGCACCTGCAGTGCAGATCAGGGGAACACCGGG. Encoded protein: CTCSADQGNTG. The CDR3 reads in full as CTCSADQGNTGQLYF. The chain links TRBV1 to TRBJ2-2; possibly TRBD1 for D (6 bases). The CDR3 extends 4 residues past the end of the read, so its final part is completed from the germline J gene. The V and J ends lost 0 bases and 2 bases respectively, with 7 bases between them. The CDR3 totals 15 residues. Germline V gene lookup returns CDR1 NSQYPW and CDR2 LRSPGD (reference sequence).

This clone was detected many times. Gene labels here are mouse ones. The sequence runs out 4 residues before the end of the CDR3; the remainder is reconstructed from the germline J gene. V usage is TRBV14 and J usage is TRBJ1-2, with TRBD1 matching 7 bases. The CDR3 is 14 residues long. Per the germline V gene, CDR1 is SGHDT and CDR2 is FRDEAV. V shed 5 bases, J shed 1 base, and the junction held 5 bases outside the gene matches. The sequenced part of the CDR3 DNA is TGTGCCAGCAGCTCCGGGACAGAAAACTCC. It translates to CASSSGTENS. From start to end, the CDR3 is CASSSGTENSDYTF. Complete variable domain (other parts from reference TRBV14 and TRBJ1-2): EAGVTQSPRYAVLQEGQAVSFWCDPISGHDTLYWYQQPRDQGPQLLVYFRDEAVIDNSQLPSDRFSAVRPKGTNSTLKIQSAKQGDTATYLCASSSGTENSDYTFGSGTRLLVI.

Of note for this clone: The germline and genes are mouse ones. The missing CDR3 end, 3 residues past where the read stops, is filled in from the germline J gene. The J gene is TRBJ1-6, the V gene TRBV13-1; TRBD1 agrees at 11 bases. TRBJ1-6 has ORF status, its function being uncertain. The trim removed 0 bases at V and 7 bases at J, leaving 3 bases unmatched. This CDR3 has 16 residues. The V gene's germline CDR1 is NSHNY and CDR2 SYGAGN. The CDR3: CASSDAGQGENSPLYF. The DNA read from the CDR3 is TGTGCCAGCAGTGATGCGGGACAGGGGGAAAATTCGCCC.

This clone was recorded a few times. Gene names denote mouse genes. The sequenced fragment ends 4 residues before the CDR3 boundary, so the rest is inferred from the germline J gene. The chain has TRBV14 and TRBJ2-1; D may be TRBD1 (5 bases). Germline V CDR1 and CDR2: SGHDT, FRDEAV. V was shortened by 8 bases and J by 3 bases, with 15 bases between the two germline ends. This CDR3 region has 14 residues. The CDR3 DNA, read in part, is TGTGCCAGTAGGGGAGGACAAAGCTATGCT. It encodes CASRGGQSYA. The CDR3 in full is CASRGGQSYAEQFF.

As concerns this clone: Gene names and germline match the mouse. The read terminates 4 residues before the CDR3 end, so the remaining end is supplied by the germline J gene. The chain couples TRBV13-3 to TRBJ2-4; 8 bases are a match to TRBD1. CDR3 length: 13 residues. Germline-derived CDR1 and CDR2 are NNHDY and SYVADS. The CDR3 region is CASSGTGLNTLYF. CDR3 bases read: TGTGCCAGCAGTGGGACAGGGTTGAAC. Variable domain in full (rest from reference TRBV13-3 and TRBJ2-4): EAAVTQSPRSKVAVTGGKVTLSCHQTNNHDYMYWYRQDTGHGLRLIHYSYVADSTEKGDIPDGYKASRPSQENFSLILELASLSQTAVYFCASSGTGLNTLYFGAGTRLSVL.

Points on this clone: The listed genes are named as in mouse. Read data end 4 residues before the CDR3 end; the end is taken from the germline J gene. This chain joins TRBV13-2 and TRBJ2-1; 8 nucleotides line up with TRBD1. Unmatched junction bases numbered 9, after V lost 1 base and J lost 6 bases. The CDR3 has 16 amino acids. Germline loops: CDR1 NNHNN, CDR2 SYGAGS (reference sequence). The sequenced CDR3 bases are TGTGCCAGCGGTGATTCCCGGGACAGGCCCCTTGCT. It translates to CASGDSRDRPLA. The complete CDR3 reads CASGDSRDRPLAEQFF.

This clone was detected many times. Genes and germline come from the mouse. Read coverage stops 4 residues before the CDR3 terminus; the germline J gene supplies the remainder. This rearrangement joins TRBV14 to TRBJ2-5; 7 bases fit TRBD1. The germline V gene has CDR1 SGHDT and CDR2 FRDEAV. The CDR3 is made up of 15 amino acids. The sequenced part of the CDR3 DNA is TGTGCCAGCTCTTTAACCCGGGACAGAAAAGAC. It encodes CASSLTRDRKD. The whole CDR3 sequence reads CASSLTRDRKDTQYF.

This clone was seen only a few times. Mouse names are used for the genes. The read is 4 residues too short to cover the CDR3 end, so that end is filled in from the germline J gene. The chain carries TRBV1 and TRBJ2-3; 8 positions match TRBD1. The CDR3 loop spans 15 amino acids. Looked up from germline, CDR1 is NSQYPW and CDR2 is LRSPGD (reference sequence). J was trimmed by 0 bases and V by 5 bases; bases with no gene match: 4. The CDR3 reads CTCSSTGASAETLYF. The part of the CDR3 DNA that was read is TGCACCTGCAGTTCGACAGGGGCTAGTGCAGAA.

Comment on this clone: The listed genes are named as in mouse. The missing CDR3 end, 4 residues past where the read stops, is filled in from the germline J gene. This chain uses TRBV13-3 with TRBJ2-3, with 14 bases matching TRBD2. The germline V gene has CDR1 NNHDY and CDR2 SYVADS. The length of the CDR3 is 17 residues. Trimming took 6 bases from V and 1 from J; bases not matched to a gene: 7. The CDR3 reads CASKPGLGGRGAETLYF. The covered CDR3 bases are TGTGCCAGCAAGCCGGGACTGGGGGGGCGCGGTGCAGAA.

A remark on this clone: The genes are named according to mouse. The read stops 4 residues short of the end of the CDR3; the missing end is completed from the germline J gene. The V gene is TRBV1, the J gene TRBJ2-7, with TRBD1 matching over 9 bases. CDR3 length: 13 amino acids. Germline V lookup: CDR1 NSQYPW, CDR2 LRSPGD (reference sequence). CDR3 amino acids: CTCSANRGHEQYF. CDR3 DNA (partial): TGCACCTGCAGTGCAAACAGGGGGCAT.

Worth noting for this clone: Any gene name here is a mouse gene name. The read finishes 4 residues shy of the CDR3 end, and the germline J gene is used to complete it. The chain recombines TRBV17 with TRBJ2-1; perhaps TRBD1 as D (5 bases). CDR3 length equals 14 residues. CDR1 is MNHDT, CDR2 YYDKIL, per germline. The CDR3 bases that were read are TGTGCTAGCAGTAGAGAGCCAGGGTGGGCT. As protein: CASSREPGWA. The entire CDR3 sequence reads CASSREPGWAEQFF.

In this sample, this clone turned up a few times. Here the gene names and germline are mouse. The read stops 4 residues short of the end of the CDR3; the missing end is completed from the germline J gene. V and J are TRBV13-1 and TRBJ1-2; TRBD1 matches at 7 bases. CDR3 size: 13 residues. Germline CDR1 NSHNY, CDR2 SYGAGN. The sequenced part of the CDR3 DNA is TGTGCCAGCAGTGTGACAGGGATGGAC. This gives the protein CASSVTGMD. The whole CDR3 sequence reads CASSVTGMDDYTF.

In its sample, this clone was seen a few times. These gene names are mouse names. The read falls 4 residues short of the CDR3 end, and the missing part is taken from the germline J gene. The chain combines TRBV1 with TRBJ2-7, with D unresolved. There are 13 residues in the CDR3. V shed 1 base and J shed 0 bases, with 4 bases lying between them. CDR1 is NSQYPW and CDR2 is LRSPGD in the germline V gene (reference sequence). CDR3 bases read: TGCACCTGCAGTGCAGCAGTCTCCTAT. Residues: CTCSAAVSY. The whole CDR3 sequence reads CTCSAAVSYEQYF. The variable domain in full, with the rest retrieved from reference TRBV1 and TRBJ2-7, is VTLLEQNPRWRLVPRGQAVNLRCILKNSQYPWMSWYQQDLQKQLQWLFTLRSPGDKEVKSLPGADYLATRVTDTELRLQVANMSQGRTLYCTCSAAVSYEQYFGPGTRLTVL.

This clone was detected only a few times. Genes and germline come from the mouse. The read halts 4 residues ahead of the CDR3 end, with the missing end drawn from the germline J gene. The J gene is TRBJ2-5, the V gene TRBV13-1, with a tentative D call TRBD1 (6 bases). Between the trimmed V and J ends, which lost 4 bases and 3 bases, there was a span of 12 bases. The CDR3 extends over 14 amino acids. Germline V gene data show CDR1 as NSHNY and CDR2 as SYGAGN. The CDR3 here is CASSLGQKQDTQYF. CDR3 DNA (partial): TGTGCCAGCAGTCTCGGACAGAAACAAGAC.

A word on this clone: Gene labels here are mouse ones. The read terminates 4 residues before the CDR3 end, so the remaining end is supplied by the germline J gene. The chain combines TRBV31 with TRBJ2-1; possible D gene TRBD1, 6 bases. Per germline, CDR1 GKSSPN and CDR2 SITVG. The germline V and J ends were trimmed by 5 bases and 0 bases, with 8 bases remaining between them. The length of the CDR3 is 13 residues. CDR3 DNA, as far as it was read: TGTGCCTGGGCAGGGGATAACTATGCT. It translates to CAWAGDNYA. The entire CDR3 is CAWAGDNYAEQFF.

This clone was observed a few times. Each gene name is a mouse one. The sequenced CDR3 bases are TGTGCCAGCAGTATCCGGTGGGCT. Protein product: CASSIRWA. In full, the CDR3 reads CASSIRWAEQFF. V usage is TRBV19 and J usage is TRBJ2-1; no clear D. The CDR3 extends 4 residues past the end of the read, so its final part is completed from the germline J gene. The CDR3 extends over 12 amino acids. Germline CDR1 reads FNHDT; CDR2 reads SITEND (reference sequence). The complete variable domain, with remaining parts taken from reference TRBV19 and TRBJ2-1, reads GGIITQTPKFLIGQEGQKLTLKCQQNFNHDTMYWYRQDSGKGLRLIYYSITENDLQKGDLSEGYDASREKKSSFSLTVTSAQKNEMAVFLCASSIRWAEQFFGPGTRLTVL.

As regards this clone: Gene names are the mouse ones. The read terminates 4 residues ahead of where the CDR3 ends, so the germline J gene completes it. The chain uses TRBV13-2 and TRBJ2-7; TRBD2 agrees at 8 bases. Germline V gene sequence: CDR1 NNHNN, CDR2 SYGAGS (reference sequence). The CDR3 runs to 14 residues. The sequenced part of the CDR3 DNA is TGTGCCAGCGGTGATGCACTGGGGGTCAAT. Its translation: CASGDALGVN. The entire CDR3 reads CASGDALGVNEQYF.

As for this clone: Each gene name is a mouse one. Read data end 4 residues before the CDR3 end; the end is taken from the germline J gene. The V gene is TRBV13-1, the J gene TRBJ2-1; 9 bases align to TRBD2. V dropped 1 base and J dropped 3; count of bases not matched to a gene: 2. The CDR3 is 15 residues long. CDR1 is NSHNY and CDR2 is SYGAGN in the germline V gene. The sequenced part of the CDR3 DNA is TGTGCCAGCAGTGATTCTGGGGGGGTCTATGCT. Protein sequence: CASSDSGGVYA. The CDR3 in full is CASSDSGGVYAEQFF.

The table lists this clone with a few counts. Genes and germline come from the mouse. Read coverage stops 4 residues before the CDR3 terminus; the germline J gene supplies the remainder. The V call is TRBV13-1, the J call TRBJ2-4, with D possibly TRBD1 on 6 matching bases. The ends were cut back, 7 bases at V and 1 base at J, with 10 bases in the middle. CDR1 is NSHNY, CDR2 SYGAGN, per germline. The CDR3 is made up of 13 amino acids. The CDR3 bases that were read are TGTGCCAGCCAGAACAGGGGTCAAAAC. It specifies CASQNRGQN. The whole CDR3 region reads CASQNRGQNTLYF.

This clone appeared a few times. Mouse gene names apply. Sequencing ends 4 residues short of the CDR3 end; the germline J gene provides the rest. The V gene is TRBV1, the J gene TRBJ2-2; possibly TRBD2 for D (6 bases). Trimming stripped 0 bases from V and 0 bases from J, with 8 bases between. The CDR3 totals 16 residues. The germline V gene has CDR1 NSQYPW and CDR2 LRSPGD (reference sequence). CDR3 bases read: TGCACCTGCAGTGCAGATCTGGGGTCAAACACCGGG. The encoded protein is CTCSADLGSNTG. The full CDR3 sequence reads CTCSADLGSNTGQLYF.